This T cell receptor beta chain emerged from a study of early T cells in non-severe SARS-CoV-2 infection. Whole-study results and caveats: VDJdb matching favored anti-spike CD8 responses, missing private and CD4 specificities.

This clonotype was detected many times. Its specificity is unknown. The CDR3 is 16 amino acids. The germline V and J ends were trimmed by 6 bases and 1 base, with 20 bases remaining between them. Looked up from germline, CDR1 is DFQATT and CDR2 is SNEGSKA (reference sequence). Each cDNA molecule carried a unique molecular identifier. TCRdb reprocessed the 5' RACE reads with MiXCR, giving one entry per CDR3 protein. The sample includes 27,000 or so distinct CDR3 sequences, 6.6% of them seen just once. What was sequenced was whole blood. The chain has TRBV20-1 and TRBJ2-3, with D maybe TRBD2 (6 bases). The receptor comes from an adult who was a healthcare worker with PCR-confirmed SARS-CoV-2 infection or an uninfected control (not recorded which). The CDR3 DNA reads TGCAGTGCACAAGGCCCCCTCCCGGGGGGCACAGATACGCAGTATTTT. It encodes CSAQGPLPGGTDTQYF.